This T cell receptor beta chain was captured in a study of beta chain features in type 1 diabetes. Study-wide background: The samples had around 98 million sorted cells examined in all.

Regarding this clone: The target antigen is unknown.

Study findings and constraints: Researchers report that Type 1 diabetes patients had moderately but significantly shorter TCRB CDR3s across all four CD4+ subsets. Within patients, naive, central memory and Treg TCRB repertoires seemed more similar than within healthy donors.

This CDR3 has 16 residues. V trimming: 0 bases; J trimming: 3 bases; junction bases outside the gene matches: 6. Germline lookup yields CDR1 SGDLS and CDR2 YYNGEE. Since all of the isolated RNA was reverse transcribed, expressed TCRB transcripts were what got sequenced. Sequencing used immunoSEQ multiplex PCR; TCRdb keeps in-frame clones, though not all of them. The sample gives 100,000 to 150,000 clones, approximately 10% of which show up once; around 0.79% is in the top ten. The TCR was taken from a man aged 25 to 45 with type 1 diabetes. The V call is TRBV9, the J call TRBJ2-4; 7 nucleotides match TRBD1. Sequencing was done on a sample of central memory CD4+ T cells from blood. CDR3 DNA sequence: TGTGCCAGCAGCGTAGGTCAGGGGGTTGACAAAAACATTCAGTACTTC. It encodes CASSVGQGVDKNIQYF. Variable domain in full (rest from reference TRBV9 and TRBJ2-4): DSGVTQTPKHLITATGQRVTLRCSPRSGDLSVYWYQQSLDQGLQFLIQYYNGEERAKGNILERFSAQQFPDLHSELNLSSLELGDSALYFCASSVGQGVDKNIQYFGAGTRLSVL.